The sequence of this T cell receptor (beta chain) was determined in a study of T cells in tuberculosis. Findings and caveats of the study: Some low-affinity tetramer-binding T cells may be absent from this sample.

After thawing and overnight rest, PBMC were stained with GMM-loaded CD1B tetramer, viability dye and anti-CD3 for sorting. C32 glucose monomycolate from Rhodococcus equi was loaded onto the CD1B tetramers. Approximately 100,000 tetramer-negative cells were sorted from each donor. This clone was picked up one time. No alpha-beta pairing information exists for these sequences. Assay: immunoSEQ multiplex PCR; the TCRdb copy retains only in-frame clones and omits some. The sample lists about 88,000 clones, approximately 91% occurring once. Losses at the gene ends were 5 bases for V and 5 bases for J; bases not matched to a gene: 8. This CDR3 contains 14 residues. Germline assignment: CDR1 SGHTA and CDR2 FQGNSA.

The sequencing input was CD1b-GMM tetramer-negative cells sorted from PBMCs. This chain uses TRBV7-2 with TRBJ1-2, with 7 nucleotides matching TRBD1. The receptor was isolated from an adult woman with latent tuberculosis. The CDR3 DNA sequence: TGTGCCAGCAGCAGGACAGGTGGGACTTATGGCTACACCTTC. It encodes CASSRTGGTYGYTF.